The entry that follows covers one T cell receptor (beta chain) sequence. The antigen is unknown. The data derive from a study of T cell responses to AZD1222 COVID-19 vaccine. Findings and limits, study-wide: Donors were chiefly white British, with a greater number of females, and clonal diversity was perhaps underestimated. Repertoire collection took place solely once the T cell response had peaked.

With V trimmed by 3 bases and J by 8 bases, 5 bases remained unmatched. This CDR3 is built from 14 residues. In germline, CDR1 is MNHEY, CDR2 SMNVEV (reference sequence). The method was immunoSEQ multiplex PCR; TCRdb's version includes in-frame clones alone and lacks a portion of them. The sample has about 150,000 clones; roughly 92% are singletons. This chain joins TRBV27 and TRBJ1-4; 8 bases match TRBD1. This material consisted of peripheral blood, taken on day 0 of AZD1222 vaccination. The TCR was taken from an adult in good health. CDR3 bases: TGTGCCAGCAGTTTCAGGGGGCTTAGAGAAAAACTGTTTTTT. This sequence encodes CASSFRGLREKLFF.